A single T cell receptor beta chain is shown here with its context. Original processing methods: Filtering was not the same, since immunoSEQ gave junction-only sequences without quality scores. The assay was immunoSEQ multiplex PCR, and TCRdb's table has in-frame clones only and misses some. V and J calls and clone size follow that table, whereas D and trimming were derived from the DNA. Counted here are 2,500,000 or so clones, around 94% occurring once; the ten biggest clones make up around 0.15%. This specimen belongs to a study of shared clonotypes between healthy human individuals. This CDR3 contains 17 residues. The germline CDR1 and CDR2 sequences are SGDLS and YYNGEE. The V end lost 3 bases, the J end lost 0 bases, and 16 bases lay between the germline ends.

This sequence was found in a man in his late teens or twenties in good health. The chain combines TRBV9 with TRBJ1-3; D is uncertain. What was sequenced was naive CD4+ T cells sorted from blood. This sample's subset: CD45RA+ positively selected. CDR3 coding DNA: TGTGCCAGCAGCGCGGGCCTTATGGGGTCCTCTGGAAACACCATATATTTT. Protein: CASSAGLMGSSGNTIYF.